This T cell receptor beta chain was sequenced in a study of blood T cells in healthy people across ages. Study conclusions and caveats: Higher naive T cell percentage went strongly together with higher TCR beta diversity.

Healthy individuals of Caucasian origin from Russia, aged about 6 to 90, served as donors. With each sample, at least 6 micrograms of total RNA were extracted. PCR was performed a second time for 7 to 11 cycles using a sample-barcoded 5' primer and a J-beta primer mix. Every cDNA molecule carried a tag from a template-switch adaptor bearing 12 random nucleotides. MiXCR was run by TCRdb on the 5' RACE reads, yielding one entry per CDR3 protein. The repertoire consists of around 900,000 distinct CDR3 sequences, with 51% occurring once and the leading ten covering 20% to 25%. The CDR3 is 16 residues long. V was clipped by 9 bases and J by 8 bases, with 23 bases between them. Details on this clonotype: Its antigen is unknown.

Sequencing was carried out using blood. The gene calls are TRBV12-3 or TRBV12-4 and TRBJ1-6, with a tentative D call TRBD1 (5 bases). The clonotype originates from a woman aged 55-69 years in good health. DNA of the CDR3: TGTGCCAGTACCCCGGGACCCCCAATTTGGGATTCACCCCTCCACTTT. Translating gives CASTPGPPIWDSPLHF.